Listed below are T cell receptor beta chains from one sample, sequenced in a study of cytomegalovirus exposure and HLA in healthy donors. The repertoire was sequenced with immunoSEQ multiplex PCR; TCRdb's copy has only in-frame clones and lacks some. Seen here are roughly 54,000 clones, 70% to 85% observed once, and the top ten hold 2.5% to 3%. Sequenced sample: PBMCs. All receptors derive from a man aged 45 to 65 in good health and CMV-seronegative. The CDR3 runs from the conserved cysteine through the conserved F or W. The D gene is left open where the match is weak. Expanded clones are given a class, and other clones once, few, many or no size at all.

TRBV5-1	TRBJ2-2	TRBD1	-	CASNNGQGDTGELFF	TGCGCCAGCAATAACGGACAGGGGGACACCGGGGAGCTGTTTTTT
TRBV13	TRBJ2-2	TRBD2	-	CASSESVFGTSGPGELFF	TGTGCCAGCAGCGAGTCTGTTTTTGGGACTAGCGGGCCCGGGGAGCTGTTTTTT
TRBV27	TRBJ1-2	TRBD1	-	CASRHRDRGHYGYTF	TGTGCCAGCCGCCACCGGGACAGGGGCCACTATGGCTACACCTTC
TRBV6-6	TRBJ2-2	-	-	CASSGTGGDTGELFF	TGTGCCAGCAGTGGTACAGGGGGGGACACCGGGGAGCTGTTTTTT
TRBV18	TRBJ2-7	TRBD1	-	CASAAGTGASDEQYF	TGTGCCAGCGCCGCCGGGACAGGGGCATCTGACGAGCAGTACTTC
TRBV7-3	TRBJ1-1	-	once	CASRSGVSDTEAFF	TGTGCCAGCAGGTCCGGGGTATCAGACACTGAAGCTTTCTTT
TRBV18	TRBJ2-1	-	-	CASSPRTAYNEQFF	TGTGCCAGCTCACCCAGGACAGCCTACAATGAGCAGTTCTTC
TRBV4-1	TRBJ2-2	TRBD2	-	CASSQEGLAGVSGTGELFF	TGCGCCAGCAGCCAAGAAGGTCTAGCGGGGGTCTCGGGGACCGGGGAGCTGTTTTTT
TRBV11-2	TRBJ1-6	-	-	CASSFVSDRLNSPLHF	TGTGCCAGCAGCTTCGTCTCCGACAGGTTGAACTCACCCCTCCACTTT
TRBV2	TRBJ2-3	TRBD2	-	CGSATKRGADTQYF	TGTGGTTCAGCCACAAAGCGGGGGGCAGATACGCAGTATTTT
TRBV19	TRBJ2-5	-	-	CASSIFGAGEQYF	TGTGCCAGTAGTATCTTCGGAGCCGGGGAGCAGTACTTC
TRBV27	TRBJ1-2	TRBD1	once	CASSYLGQGADGYTF	TGTGCCAGCAGTTACCTCGGACAGGGGGCGGATGGCTACACCTTC
TRBV7-9	TRBJ1-6	TRBD1	-	CASSLGRGHSPLHF	TGTGCCAGCAGCTTAGGAAGGGGGCATTCACCCCTCCACTTT
TRBV4-1	TRBJ1-6	TRBD1	-	CASSQADRDHSPLHF	TGCGCCAGCAGCCAAGCGGACAGGGACCATTCACCCCTCCACTTT
TRBV5-8	TRBJ1-1	-	-	CASSLRTEQAFF	TGTGCCAGCAGCTTACGTACTGAGCAAGCTTTCTTT
TRBV10-3	TRBJ2-3	-	once	CAISERGLGTDTQYF	TGTGCCATCAGTGAGAGAGGACTGGGGACAGATACGCAGTATTTT
TRBV29-1	TRBJ1-1	-	-	CSARGGLPTEAFF	TGCAGCGCCCGAGGAGGGTTACCCACTGAAGCTTTCTTT
TRBV28	TRBJ1-6	-	-	CASSLRTAYNSPLHF	TGTGCCAGCAGTTTAAGGACAGCATATAATTCACCCCTCCACTTT
TRBV5-1	TRBJ2-7	-	-	CASSLVAGADEQYF	TGCGCCAGCAGCTTGGTTGCGGGGGCGGACGAGCAGTACTTC
TRBV5-6	TRBJ2-2	TRBD1	-	CASSFTGAGELFF	TGTGCCAGCAGCTTCACAGGGGCAGGGGAGCTGTTTTTT
TRBV11-2	TRBJ2-3	TRBD2	few	CASSSTSGGAGDTQYF	TGTGCCAGCAGCTCGACTAGCGGGGGGGCTGGAGATACGCAGTATTTT
TRBV9	TRBJ2-3	TRBD2	-	CASSTVPGLAGGGGTDTQYF	TGTGCCAGCAGCACCGTTCCGGGACTAGCGGGGGGGGGCGGCACAGATACGCAGTATTTT
TRBV10-2	TRBJ2-5	TRBD2	-	CASNIAGGLETQYF	TGCGCCAGCAATATAGCGGGGGGGCTTGAGACCCAGTACTTC
TRBV7-2	TRBJ2-3	TRBD2	-	CASSLEGTSGVDTQYF	TGTGCCAGCAGCTTAGAAGGGACTAGCGGGGTAGATACGCAGTATTTT
TRBV6-5	TRBJ1-2	-	once	CASSYGNNGYTF	TGTGCCAGCAGTTACGGCAACAACGGCTACACCTTC
TRBV11-2	TRBJ2-7	-	-	CASSLGGQAYEQYF	TGTGCCAGCAGCTTAGGTGGGCAGGCCTACGAGCAGTACTTC
TRBV11-3	TRBJ2-1	TRBD1	-	CASSKNTGGRYNEQFF	TGTGCCAGCAGCAAGAACACAGGGGGCCGTTACAATGAGCAGTTCTTC
TRBV28	TRBJ1-6	-	-	CASRRRTHSPLHF	TGTGCCAGCAGACGACGGACACACTCACCCCTCCACTTT
TRBV29-1	TRBJ2-5	TRBD2	-	CSVEDRGVAGASQETQYF	TGCAGCGTTGAAGATCGAGGAGTAGCGGGGGCCTCCCAAGAGACCCAGTACTTC
TRBV6-6	TRBJ2-4	-	-	CASSYSKAELEDF	TGTGCCAGCAGTTACTCGAAGGCGGAGCTAGAGGACTTC
TRBV30	TRBJ1-1	-	-	CAWSSTRGMNTEAFF	TGTGCCTGGAGTTCAACGAGAGGGATGAACACTGAAGCTTTCTTT
TRBV19	TRBJ2-5	-	-	CASSQFTLAGETQYF	TGTGCCAGTAGTCAATTCACACTTGCGGGGGAGACCCAGTACTTC
TRBV19	TRBJ2-3	-	few	CASKGVDSTDTQYF	TGTGCCAGTAAGGGCGTGGACTCCACAGATACGCAGTATTTT
TRBV20-1	TRBJ2-7	-	-	CSARDGYEQYF	TGCAGTGCTAGAGACGGGTACGAGCAGTACTTC
TRBV7-9	TRBJ1-1	-	-	CASSADSTMIAEAFF	TGTGCCAGCAGCGCTGACAGTACGATGATCGCTGAAGCTTTCTTT
TRBV7-2	TRBJ2-2	-	-	CASSFTQGLDTGELFF	TGTGCCAGCAGCTTCACGCAGGGGTTGGACACCGGGGAGCTGTTTTTT
TRBV18	TRBJ2-5	-	-	CASSRLAQETQYF	TGTGCCAGCTCACGTTTAGCTCAAGAGACCCAGTACTTC
TRBV29-1	TRBJ1-3	-	-	CSVRDSGNTIYF	TGCAGCGTCAGGGATTCTGGAAACACCATATATTTT
TRBV5-6	TRBJ2-7	TRBD2	-	CASSLGAGGPYEQYF	TGTGCCAGCAGCTTGGGAGCGGGAGGCCCCTACGAGCAGTACTTC
TRBV19	TRBJ1-4	-	-	CASTPRDTTNEKLFF	TGTGCCAGTACCCCCCGCGACACAACTAATGAAAAACTGTTTTTT
TRBV21-1	TRBJ2-1	-	-	CASSFGTGSWEQFF	-
TRBV7-3	TRBJ2-3	TRBD2	-	CASSLTGGYTDTQYF	TGTGCCAGCAGCTTAACCGGGGGGTACACAGATACGCAGTATTTT
TRBV30	TRBJ2-7	-	-	CAWSDLSSYEQYF	TGTGCCTGGAGTGATCTGTCCTCCTACGAGCAGTACTTC
TRBV11-2	TRBJ1-3	-	once	CASSPRTAGNTIYF	TGTGCCAGCAGCCCGCGGACAGCAGGAAACACCATATATTTT
TRBV30	TRBJ2-7	-	-	CAWSSTYEQYF	TGTGCCTGGAGTTCAACCTACGAGCAGTACTTC
TRBV5-1	TRBJ1-1	TRBD1	-	CASSSHWGQAGTEAFF	TGCGCCAGCAGCTCACATTGGGGACAGGCGGGAACTGAAGCTTTCTTT
TRBV4-2	TRBJ2-7	TRBD2	-	CASSQGDWTSGGGEQYF	TGTGCCAGCAGCCAGGGGGACTGGACTAGCGGGGGTGGCGAGCAGTACTTC
TRBV28	TRBJ2-2	TRBD1	-	CASSLTGANTGELFF	TGTGCCAGCAGTTTAACAGGGGCCAACACCGGGGAGCTGTTTTTT
TRBV5-6	TRBJ1-1	-	-	CASSSLGAMNTEAFF	TGTGCCAGCAGCTCCTTGGGGGCCATGAACACTGAAGCTTTCTTT